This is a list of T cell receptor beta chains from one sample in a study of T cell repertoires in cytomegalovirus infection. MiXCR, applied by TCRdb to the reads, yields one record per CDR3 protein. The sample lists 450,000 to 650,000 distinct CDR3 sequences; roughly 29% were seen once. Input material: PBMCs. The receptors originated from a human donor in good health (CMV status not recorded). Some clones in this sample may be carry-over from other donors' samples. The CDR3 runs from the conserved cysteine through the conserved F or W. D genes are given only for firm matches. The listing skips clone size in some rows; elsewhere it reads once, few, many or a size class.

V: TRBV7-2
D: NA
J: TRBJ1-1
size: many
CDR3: CASSLASYTEAFF
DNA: TGTGCCAGCAGCTTAGCCAGCTACACTGAAGCTTTCTTT

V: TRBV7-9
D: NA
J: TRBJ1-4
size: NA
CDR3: CASSPTRGPNEKLFF
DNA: TGTGCCAGCAGTCCTACACGCGGACCAAATGAAAAACTGTTTTTT

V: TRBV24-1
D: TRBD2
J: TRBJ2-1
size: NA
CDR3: CATGRGGGYNEQFF
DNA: TGTGCCACAGGACGGGGGGGGGGTTACAATGAGCAGTTCTTC

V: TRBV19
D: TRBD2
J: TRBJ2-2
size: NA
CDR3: CASSIKAGSGTGELFF
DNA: TGTGCCAGTAGTATAAAAGCGGGAAGTGGCACCGGGGAGCTGTTTTTT

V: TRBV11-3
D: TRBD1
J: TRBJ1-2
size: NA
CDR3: CASSFGGPTGVYGYTF
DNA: TGTGCCAGCAGCTTCGGGGGACCAACAGGGGTCTATGGCTACACCTTC

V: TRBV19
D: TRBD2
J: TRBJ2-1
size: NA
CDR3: CASGTSGTNEQFF
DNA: TGTGCCAGCGGGACTAGCGGCACCAATGAGCAGTTCTTC

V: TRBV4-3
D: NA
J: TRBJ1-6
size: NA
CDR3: CASSQGDIDSPLHF
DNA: TGCGCCAGCAGCCAAGGGGACATTGATTCACCCCTCCACTTT

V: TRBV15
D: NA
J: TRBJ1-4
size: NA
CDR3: CATSRDPLAGAEKLFF
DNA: TGTGCCACCAGCAGAGATCCACTTGCCGGGGCTGAAAAACTGTTTTTT

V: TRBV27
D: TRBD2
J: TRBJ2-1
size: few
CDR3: CASSFSTGPSGRLSYNEQFF
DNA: TGTGCCAGCAGTTTCTCTACAGGGCCTAGCGGGAGACTCTCCTACAATGAGCAGTTCTTC

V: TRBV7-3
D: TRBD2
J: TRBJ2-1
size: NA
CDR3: CASSLYPTSGSHEQFF
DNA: TGTGCCAGCAGCTTATACCCGACTAGCGGGAGCCATGAGCAGTTCTTC

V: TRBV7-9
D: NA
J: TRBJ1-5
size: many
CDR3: CASSFTDGNQPQHF
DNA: TGTGCCAGCAGCTTTACCGACGGTAATCAGCCCCAGCATTTT

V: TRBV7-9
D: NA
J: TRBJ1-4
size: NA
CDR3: CASSTDSRGEKLFF
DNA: TGTGCCAGCAGCACAGACAGTCGGGGTGAAAAACTGTTTTTT

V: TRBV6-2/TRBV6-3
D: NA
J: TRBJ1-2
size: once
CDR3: CASSPGVAFANYGYTF
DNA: TGTGCCAGCAGCCCTGGCGTGGCATTTGCCAACTATGGCTACACCTTC

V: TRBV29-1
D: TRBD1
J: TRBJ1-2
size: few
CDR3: CSVDYRQGGGYTF
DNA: TGCAGCGTTGATTACAGGCAGGGGGGGGGCTACACCTTC

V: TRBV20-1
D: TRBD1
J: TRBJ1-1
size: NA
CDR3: CSAPTGTGGRGNTEAFF
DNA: TGCAGTGCCCCAACGGGGACAGGGGGTAGGGGAAACACTGAAGCTTTCTTT

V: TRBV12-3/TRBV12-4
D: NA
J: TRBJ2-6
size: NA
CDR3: CASSSTVFGANVLTF
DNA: TGTGCCAGCAGTTCGACAGTCTTTGGGGCCAACGTCCTGACTTTC

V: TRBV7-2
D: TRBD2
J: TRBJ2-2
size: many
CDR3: CASSLWTSGTGGELFF
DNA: TGTGCCAGCAGCTTGTGGACTAGCGGGACGGGCGGGGAGCTGTTTTTT

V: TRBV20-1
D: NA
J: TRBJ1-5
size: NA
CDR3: CSASAAYSNQPQHF
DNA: TGCAGTGCTAGTGCAGCTTATAGCAATCAGCCCCAGCATTTT

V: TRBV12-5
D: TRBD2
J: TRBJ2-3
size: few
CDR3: CASGPGALLAGGLQTQYF
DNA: TGTGCTAGTGGTCCAGGGGCATTACTAGCGGGAGGGCTCCAAACGCAGTATTTT

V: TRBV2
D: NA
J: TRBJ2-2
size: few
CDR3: CASNEGLIGAGELFF
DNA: TGTGCCAGCAACGAGGGTCTAATCGGCGCCGGGGAGCTGTTTTTT

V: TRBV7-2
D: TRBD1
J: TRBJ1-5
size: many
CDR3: CASSFAGQGSNQPQHF
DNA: TGTGCCAGCAGCTTTGCGGGACAGGGGAGCAATCAGCCCCAGCATTTT

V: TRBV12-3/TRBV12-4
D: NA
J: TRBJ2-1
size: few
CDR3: CASSTNDEQFF
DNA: TGTGCCAGCAGTACCAATGACGAGCAGTTCTTC

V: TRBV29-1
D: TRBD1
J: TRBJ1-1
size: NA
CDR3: CSGLQGRNTEAFF
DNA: TGCAGCGGCCTACAGGGGCGGAACACTGAAGCTTTCTTT

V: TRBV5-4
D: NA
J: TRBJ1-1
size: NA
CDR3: CASSLPQNTEAFF
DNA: TGTGCCAGCAGCTTGCCACAGAACACTGAAGCTTTCTTT

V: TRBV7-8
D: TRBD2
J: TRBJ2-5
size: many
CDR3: CASSPGTSGRAGETQYF
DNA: TGTGCCAGCAGCCCAGGGACTAGCGGGAGGGCCGGGGAGACCCAGTACTTC

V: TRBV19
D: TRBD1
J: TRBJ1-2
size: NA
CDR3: CASSKDPQGVGYGYTF
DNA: TGTGCCAGTAGTAAGGACCCTCAGGGGGTCGGCTATGGCTACACCTTC

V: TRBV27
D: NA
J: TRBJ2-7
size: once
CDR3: CASSLSRENEQYF
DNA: TGTGCCAGCAGTTTATCTAGGGAAAACGAGCAGTACTTC

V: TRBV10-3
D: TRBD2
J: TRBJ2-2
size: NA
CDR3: CAISVSGLAGAGELFF
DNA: TGTGCCATCAGTGTGTCGGGACTAGCGGGAGCCGGGGAGCTGTTTTTT

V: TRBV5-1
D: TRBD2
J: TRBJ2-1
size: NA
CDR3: CASGSGRAAAEQFF
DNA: TGCGCCAGTGGTAGCGGGAGGGCTGCGGCTGAGCAGTTCTTC

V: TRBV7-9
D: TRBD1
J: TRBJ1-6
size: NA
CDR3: CASSTSGTGYNSPLHF
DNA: TGTGCCAGCAGCACCTCCGGGACAGGGTATAATTCACCCCTCCACTTT

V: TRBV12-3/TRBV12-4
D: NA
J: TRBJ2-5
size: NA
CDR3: CASSRPRGETQYF
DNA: TGTGCCAGCAGTCGCCCGCGAGGGGAGACCCAGTACTTC

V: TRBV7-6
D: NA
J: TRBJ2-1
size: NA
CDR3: CASSSGIGFYNEQFF
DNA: TGTGCCAGCAGCTCCGGTATAGGGTTCTACAATGAGCAGTTCTTC

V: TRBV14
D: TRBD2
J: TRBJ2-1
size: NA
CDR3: CASSHQGLGNEQFF
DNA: TGTGCCAGCAGCCACCAAGGACTAGGGAATGAGCAGTTCTTC

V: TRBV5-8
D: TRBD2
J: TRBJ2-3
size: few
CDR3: CASSPLGLGVGLRRRTDTQYF
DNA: TGTGCCAGCAGCCCACTAGGACTAGGGGTGGGATTAAGAAGGCGCACAGATACGCAGTATTTT

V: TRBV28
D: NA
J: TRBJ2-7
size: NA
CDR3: CASSSPGRTYEQYF
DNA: TGTGCCAGCAGTTCCCCGGGGCGAACCTACGAGCAGTACTTC

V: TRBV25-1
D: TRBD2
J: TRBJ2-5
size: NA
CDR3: CASSEGGKETQYF
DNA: TGTGCCAGCAGTGAGGGGGGGAAAGAGACCCAGTACTTC

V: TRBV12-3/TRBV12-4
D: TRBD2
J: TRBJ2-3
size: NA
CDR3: CASSPGTSGRSRLGTDTQYF
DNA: TGTGCCAGCAGTCCTGGGACTAGCGGGAGAAGCAGGCTTGGCACAGATACGCAGTATTTT

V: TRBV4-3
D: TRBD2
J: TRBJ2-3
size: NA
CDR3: CASSQSSASGSTDTQYF
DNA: TGCGCCAGCAGCCAAAGCTCGGCTAGCGGGAGCACAGATACGCAGTATTTT

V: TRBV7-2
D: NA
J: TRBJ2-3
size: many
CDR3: CASSLEGGGDTQYF
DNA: TGTGCCAGCAGCTTAGAAGGGGGAGGAGATACGCAGTATTTT

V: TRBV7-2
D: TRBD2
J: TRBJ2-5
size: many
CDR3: CASSLASGRPRETQYF
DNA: TGTGCCAGCAGCTTAGCTAGCGGGAGGCCACGAGAGACCCAGTACTTC

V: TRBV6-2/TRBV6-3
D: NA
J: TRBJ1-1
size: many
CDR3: CASSELRTEAFF
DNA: TGTGCCAGCAGTGAATTACGCACTGAAGCTTTCTTT

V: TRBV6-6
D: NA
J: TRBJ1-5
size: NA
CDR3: CASSNPTGRKSYSNQPQHF
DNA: TGTGCCAGCAGCAACCCTACCGGGCGCAAATCCTATAGCAATCAGCCCCAGCATTTT

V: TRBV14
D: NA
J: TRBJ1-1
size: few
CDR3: CASSQVDRVLEAFF
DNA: TGTGCCAGCAGCCAAGTCGACCGGGTCCTGGAGGCTTTCTTT

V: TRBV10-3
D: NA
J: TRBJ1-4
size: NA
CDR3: CAISDGGGPNEKLFF
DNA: TGTGCCATCAGTGACGGCGGGGGCCCTAATGAAAAACTGTTTTTT

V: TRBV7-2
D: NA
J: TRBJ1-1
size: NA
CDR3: CASSLLGPPNTEAFF
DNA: TGTGCCAGCAGCTTACTCGGGCCTCCGAACACTGAAGCTTTCTTT

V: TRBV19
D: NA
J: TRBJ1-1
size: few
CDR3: CASSIVTGRNTEAFF
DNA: TGTGCCAGTAGTATTGTAACAGGACGGAACACTGAAGCTTTCTTT